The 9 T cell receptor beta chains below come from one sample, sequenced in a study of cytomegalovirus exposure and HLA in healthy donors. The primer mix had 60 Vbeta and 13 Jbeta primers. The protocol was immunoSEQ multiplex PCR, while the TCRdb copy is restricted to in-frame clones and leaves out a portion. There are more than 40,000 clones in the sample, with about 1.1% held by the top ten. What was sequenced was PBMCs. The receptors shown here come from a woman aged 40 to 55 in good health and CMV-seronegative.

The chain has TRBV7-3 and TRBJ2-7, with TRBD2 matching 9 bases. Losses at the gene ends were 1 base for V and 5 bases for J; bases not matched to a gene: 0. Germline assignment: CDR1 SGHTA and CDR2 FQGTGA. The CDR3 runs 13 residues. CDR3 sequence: CASSLIAGDEQYF. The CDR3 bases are TGTGCCAGCAGCTTAATAGCGGGAGACGAGCAGTACTTC.

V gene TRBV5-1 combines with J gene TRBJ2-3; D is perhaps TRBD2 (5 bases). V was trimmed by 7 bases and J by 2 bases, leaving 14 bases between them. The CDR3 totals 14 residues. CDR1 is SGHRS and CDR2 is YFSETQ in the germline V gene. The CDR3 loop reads CASAASGSTDTQYF. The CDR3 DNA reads TGCGCCAGCGCCGCCAGCGGTTCCACAGATACGCAGTATTTT. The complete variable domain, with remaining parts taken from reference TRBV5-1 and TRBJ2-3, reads KAGVTQTPRYLIKTRGQQVTLSCSPISGHRSVSWYQQTPGQGLQFLFEYFSETQRNKGNFPGRFSGRQFSNSRSEMNVSTLELGDSALYLCASAASGSTDTQYFGPGTRLTVL.

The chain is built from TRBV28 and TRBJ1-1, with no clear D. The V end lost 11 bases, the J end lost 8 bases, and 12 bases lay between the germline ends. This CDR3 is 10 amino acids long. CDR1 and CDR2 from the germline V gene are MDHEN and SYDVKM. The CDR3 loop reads CAAGLREAFF. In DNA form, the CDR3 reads TGTGCCGCGGGCTTACGCGAAGCTTTCTTT.

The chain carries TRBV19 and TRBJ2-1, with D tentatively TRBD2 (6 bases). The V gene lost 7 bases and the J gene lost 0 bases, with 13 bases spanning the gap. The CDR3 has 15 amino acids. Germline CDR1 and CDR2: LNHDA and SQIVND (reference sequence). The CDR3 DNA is TGTGCCAGTACCTCTAGCGAGAGCTCCTACAATGAGCAGTTCTTC. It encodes CASTSSESSYNEQFF.

The CDR3, as DNA: TGCAGTGCTACGAGTAACTATGGCTACACCTTC. Residues: CSATSNYGYTF. The rearrangement joins TRBV20-1 to TRBJ1-2; D call uncertain. CDR3 length equals 11 residues. Germline V gives CDR1 DFQATT, CDR2 SNEGSKA (reference sequence). The germline V and J ends were trimmed by 4 bases and 1 base, with 4 bases remaining between them.

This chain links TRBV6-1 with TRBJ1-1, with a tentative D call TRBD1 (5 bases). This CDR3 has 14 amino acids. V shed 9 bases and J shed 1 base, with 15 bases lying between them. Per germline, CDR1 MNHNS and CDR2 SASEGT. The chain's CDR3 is CASLRRQSNTEAFF. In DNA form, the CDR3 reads TGTGCCAGTCTCCGCCGACAGTCGAACACTGAAGCTTTCTTT.

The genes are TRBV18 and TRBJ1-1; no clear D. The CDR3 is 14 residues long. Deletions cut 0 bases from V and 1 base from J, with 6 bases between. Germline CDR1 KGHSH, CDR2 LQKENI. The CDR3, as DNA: TGTGCCAGCTCACCACCCTCTACGAACACTGAAGCTTTCTTT. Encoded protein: CASSPPSTNTEAFF.

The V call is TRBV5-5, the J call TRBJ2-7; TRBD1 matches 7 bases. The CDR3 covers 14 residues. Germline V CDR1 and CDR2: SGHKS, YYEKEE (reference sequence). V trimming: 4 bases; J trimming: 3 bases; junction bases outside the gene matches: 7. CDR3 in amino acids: CASSLTGDLYEQYF. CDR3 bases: TGTGCCAGCAGCCTTACAGGGGACCTCTACGAGCAGTACTTC.

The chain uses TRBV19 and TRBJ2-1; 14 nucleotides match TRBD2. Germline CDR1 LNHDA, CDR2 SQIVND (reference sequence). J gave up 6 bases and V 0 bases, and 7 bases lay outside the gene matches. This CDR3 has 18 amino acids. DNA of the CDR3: TGTGCCAGTAGTATAGATCTTCTCGGGACTAGCGGGGGCAATGAGCAGTTCTTC. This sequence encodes CASSIDLLGTSGGNEQFF.